The 17 T cell receptor beta chains in this list originate from one sample, sequenced in a study of blood T cell repertoires in COVID-19. The table came from immunoSEQ multiplex PCR; TCRdb's copy has only in-frame clones and leaves some out. Here the sample spans 95,000 to 150,000 clones, roughly four fifths being singletons. Sequencing was done on a sample of peripheral blood. The receptor source for this set is a human donor in a cohort sampled during active COVID-19.

The V and J genes are TRBV5-1 and TRBJ2-1; the D gene is possibly TRBD1 (5 bases). Trimming pared 4 bases from V and 2 bases from J, leaving 13 bases between. This CDR3 region has 15 residues. Germline loops: CDR1 SGHRS, CDR2 YFSETQ. CDR3: CASSPTGLTYNEQFF. DNA of the CDR3: TGCGCCAGCAGCCCTACAGGCTTAACCTACAATGAGCAGTTCTTC.

The chain has TRBV5-7 and TRBJ1-6; D unresolved. TRBV5-7 is marked as an open reading frame, function uncertain. This CDR3 is built from 16 residues. V lost 5 bases to trimming and J lost 4 bases, with 16 bases between them. This chain's CDR3 is CASRLPGHSYNSPLHF. The DNA of the CDR3 is TGTGCCAGCAGGTTGCCAGGCCATTCGTATAATTCACCCCTCCACTTT.

DNA for the CDR3: TGTGCCAGCCGGACTAGCGGGGGGGCGGGAGTCAGCACAGATACGCAGTATTTT. Translated, it gives CASRTSGGAGVSTDTQYF. The V and J genes are TRBV9 and TRBJ2-3; 15 nucleotides line up with TRBD2. This CDR3 has 18 amino acids. From germline, CDR1 is SGDLS and CDR2 YYNGEE. Trimming took 7 bases from V and 0 from J; bases not matched to a gene: 9.

This clone occurred once. The chain recombines TRBV7-9 with TRBJ2-7, with unresolved D. CDR1 is SEHNR and CDR2 is FQNEAQ in the germline V gene (reference sequence). V was shortened by 3 bases and J by 0 bases, with 12 bases between the two germline ends. The CDR3 covers 15 residues. The CDR3 nucleotides read TGTGCCAGCAGCTTCAAGCCAGGTAGCTCCTACGAGCAGTACTTC. This codes for CASSFKPGSSYEQYF.

The genes are TRBV5-1 and TRBJ2-7; 8 bases are a match to TRBD1. Germline trimming cut 4 bases from V and 9 bases from J; bases unmatched to any gene: 15. The germline gives CDR1 SGHRS, CDR2 YFSETQ. CDR3 length: 15 amino acids. The CDR3 nucleotides are TGCGCCAGCAGCACCGACAGGGGATCGGGGGTAGGGCAGTACTTC. Amino acids: CASSTDRGSGVGQYF.

This chain joins TRBV7-8 and TRBJ1-4; D is possibly TRBD1 (5 bases). The ends were cut back, 5 bases at V and 5 bases at J, with 15 bases in the middle. CDR3 length equals 15 residues. Germline V gene sequence: CDR1 SGHVS, CDR2 FQNEAQ. The CDR3 loop is CASSHPWEGNEKLFF. In DNA, the CDR3 is TGTGCCAGCAGCCACCCCTGGGAGGGGAATGAAAAACTGTTTTTT.

V usage is TRBV9 and J usage is TRBJ2-2, with D unclear. The CDR3 has 13 amino acids. V was trimmed by 4 bases and J by 7 bases, leaving 11 bases between them. CDR1 SGDLS and CDR2 YYNGEE come from the germline V gene. The CDR3 region has the DNA TGTGCCAGCAGCCCGAGCGACGGCGGGGAGCTGTTTTTT. This codes for CASSPSDGGELFF.

The V call is TRBV9, the J call TRBJ2-1; 10 positions agree with TRBD2. The CDR3 contains 16 residues. V shed 0 bases, J shed 2 bases, and the junction held 2 bases outside the gene matches. Germline V gene lookup returns CDR1 SGDLS and CDR2 YYNGEE. CDR3 DNA sequence: TGTGCCAGCAGCGTAGTGAGCGGGGGGGCCTACAATGAGCAGTTCTTC. This translates into CASSVVSGGAYNEQFF.

V is TRBV19 and J is TRBJ1-2, with D possibly matching TRBD1 (6 bases). Germline V lookup: CDR1 LNHDA, CDR2 SQIVND (reference sequence). V lost 5 bases and J 5 bases, leaving 12 bases between the germline ends. The CDR3 is 13 residues long. This CDR3 is CASSSGEGYGYTF. CDR3 nucleotides: TGTGCCAGTAGTTCAGGGGAAGGATATGGCTACACCTTC.

This chain uses TRBV2 with TRBJ1-3; 9 nucleotides match TRBD1. CDR1 and CDR2 from the germline V gene are SNHLY and FYNNEI. The V segment lost 7 bases and the J segment 4 bases; nucleotides outside the gene matches: 5. The CDR3 covers 14 residues. CDR3 sequence reads: CASKQGAAGNTIYF. CDR3 in DNA: TGTGCCAGCAAACAGGGGGCGGCGGGAAACACCATATATTTT.

This clone has only one observation. This chain uses TRBV9 with TRBJ2-7, with TRBD2 matching over 8 bases. The CDR3 covers 16 residues. V lost 2 bases, J lost 4 bases, and 11 bases stayed unmatched. Germline V gene data show CDR1 as SGDLS and CDR2 as YYNGEE. CDR3 DNA: TGTGCCAGCAGCGTCGCCCCGGGACTAGGGGTATACGAGCAGTACTTC. Translating gives CASSVAPGLGVYEQYF.

This chain links TRBV7-2 with TRBJ1-1, with D perhaps TRBD1 (5 bases). The CDR3 has 15 amino acids. Germline CDR1 is SGHTA and CDR2 is FQGNSA. V was shortened by 1 base and J by 0 bases, with 9 bases between the two germline ends. The CDR3 DNA sequence: TGTGCCAGCAGCTTAGGAGGGACTGTGAACACTGAAGCTTTCTTT. Translating it yields CASSLGGTVNTEAFF. Based on the CDR3 plus reference TRBV7-2 and TRBJ1-1, the full variable domain is GAGVSQSPSNKVTEKGKDVELRCDPISGHTALYWYRQSLGQGLEFLIYFQGNSAPDKSGLPSDRFSAERTGGSVSTLTIQRTQQEDSAVYLCASSLGGTVNTEAFFGQGTRLTVV.

This chain joins TRBV19 and TRBJ1-4; no clear D. The germline V gene has CDR1 LNHDA and CDR2 SQIVND (reference sequence). Trimming shortened V by 3 bases and J by 7 bases, and 12 bases separated the two germline ends. This CDR3 region has 14 residues. DNA for the CDR3: TGTGCCAGTAGTATTGAGATGGGAGGTGAAAAACTGTTTTTT. It is translated as CASSIEMGGEKLFF.

The V gene is TRBV6-5, the J gene TRBJ2-5; tentatively, D is TRBD1 (5 bases). The CDR3 has 14 residues. Germline-derived CDR1 and CDR2 are MNHEY and SVGAGI. V was trimmed by 5 bases and J by 1 base, leaving 11 bases between them. The CDR3 DNA follows: TGTGCCAGCAGTCAGGGAACCTTCCAAGAGACCCAGTACTTC. Protein product: CASSQGTFQETQYF.

This chain's CDR3 is CASSSGLAGGSTDTQYF. As DNA, the CDR3 is TGCGCCAGCAGCTCGGGACTAGCGGGGGGAAGCACAGATACGCAGTATTTT. The rearrangement links TRBV5-1 to TRBJ2-3; TRBD2 matches at 15 bases. The V segment lost 3 bases and the J segment 0 bases; nucleotides outside the gene matches: 2. Germline values: CDR1 SGHRS, CDR2 YFSETQ. The CDR3 is 17 amino acids.

The V gene is TRBV5-6, the J gene TRBJ2-5; D remains unclear. Germline V gives CDR1 SGHDT, CDR2 YYEEEE. Deletions cut 3 bases from V and 4 bases from J, with 4 bases between. The CDR3 extends over 11 amino acids. Written as DNA, the CDR3 is TGTGCCAGCAGCTCTTTAGAGACCCAGTACTTC. Protein sequence: CASSSLETQYF. The variable domain in full, completed from reference TRBV5-6 and TRBJ2-5, reads DAGVTQSPTHLIKTRGQQVTLRCSPKSGHDTVSWYQQALGQGPQFIFQYYEEEERQRGNFPDRFSGHQFPNYSSELNVNALLLGDSALYLCASSSLETQYFGPGTRLLVL.

The chain combines TRBV18 with TRBJ1-3; D is unclear. The ends were cut back, 4 bases at V and 2 bases at J, with 9 bases in the middle. The CDR3 is made up of 14 amino acids. Looked up from germline, CDR1 is KGHSH and CDR2 is LQKENI. CDR3 sequence (DNA): TGTGCCAGCTCACTCAGACAAACTGGAAACACCATATATTTT. This codes for CASSLRQTGNTIYF.